The rows below give T cell receptor beta chains drawn from one sample of a study of a mutant IDH1 vaccine in newly diagnosed glioma. The assay was immunoSEQ multiplex PCR, and TCRdb's table has in-frame clones only and misses some. Here the sample spans about 40,000 clones, 80% to 95% being singletons. What these receptors recognize is not known. Here the sequenced sample was PBMCs, taken from a glioma patient whose treatment included an IDH1 peptide vaccine. These receptor sequences come from a man in his forties or fifties with glioma. CDR3s include the opening cysteine and the closing phenylalanine or tryptophan. A D gene is named only where the DNA matches it firmly. Clone size is shown for a subset of rows, as once, few, many or a class of expanded clone.

>NA|NA|TRBJ2-2|TRBV27
TGTGCCAGCAGCGAAGGGACGGTGAACACCGGGGAGCTGTTTTTT
CASSEGTVNTGELFF
>NA|NA|TRBJ2-2|TRBV7-9
TGTGCCAGCAGGCGTAGGTCAAACACCGGGGAGCTGTTTTTT
CASRRRSNTGELFF
>NA|NA|TRBJ1-1|TRBV4-3
TGCGCCAGCAGCCAAGCAAAAGGGACTGAAGCTTTCTTT
CASSQAKGTEAFF
>NA|NA|TRBJ1-5|TRBV6-5
TGTGCCAGCAGTACCGCGGACAAAGGTCAGCCCCAGCATTTT
CASSTADKGQPQHF
>NA|NA|TRBJ1-3|TRBV11-3
TGTGCCAGCAGCCAGACAGGCTCTGGAAACACCATATATTTT
CASSQTGSGNTIYF
>once|NA|TRBJ2-1|TRBV21-1
TGTGCCAGCAGCAAAGTAGGGGGCCATGAGCAGTTCTTC
CASSKVGGHEQFF
>NA|NA|TRBJ1-5|TRBV29-1
TGCAGCGTTGAGGTAGACATTTATCAGCCCCAGCATTTT
CSVEVDIYQPQHF
>NA|TRBD2|TRBJ2-1|TRBV6-6
TGTGCCAGCAGTTACAACCTAGCGGGAGGGCAGTTCTTC
CASSYNLAGGQFF
>NA|NA|TRBJ1-6|TRBV5-1
TGCGCCAGCAGCCCCCGAGCGGCAGGAACTAATTCACCCCTCCACTTT
CASSPRAAGTNSPLHF
>NA|NA|TRBJ1-6|TRBV6-5
TGTGCCAGCAGTTACTCGGCCCCTTCACCCCTCCACTTT
CASSYSAPSPLHF
>NA|TRBD1|TRBJ2-7|TRBV6-1
TGTGCCAGCAACCTGGGACAGGGATTTTTCTACGAGCAGTACTTC
CASNLGQGFFYEQYF
>once|NA|TRBJ2-2|TRBV28
TGTGCCAGCAGTTTATTCCCGGTGCGGACCGGGGAGCTGTTTTTT
CASSLFPVRTGELFF
>NA|TRBD2|TRBJ2-1|TRBV30
TGTGCCTGGAGTGTCGCTAGCGGGTCCTACAATGAGCAGTTCTTC
CAWSVASGSYNEQFF
>NA|NA|TRBJ2-7|TRBV29-1
TGCAGCGTTGACCTGGGGGCAAGTTCCTACGAGCAGTACTTC
CSVDLGASSYEQYF
>NA|NA|TRBJ2-1|TRBV20-1
TGCAGTGCTAGAGGCCCTAATGAGCAGTTCTTC
CSARGPNEQFF
>few|TRBD1|TRBJ1-1|TRBV5-1
TGCGCCAGCAGCACAGGGGACAGGGGCTCCACTGAAGCTTTCTTT
CASSTGDRGSTEAFF
>once|NA|TRBJ1-4|TRBV5-5
TGTGCCAGCAGCTTGGACAGTAATGAAAAACTGTTTTTT
CASSLDSNEKLFF
>once|NA|TRBJ1-5|TRBV5-4
TGTGCCAGCAGCTTAGGGGGTACTCAGCCCCAGCATTTT
CASSLGGTQPQHF
>NA|TRBD1|TRBJ2-7|TRBV4-3
TGCGCCAGCAGCCCTCGGACAGGGGACGGCTACGAGCAGTACTTC
CASSPRTGDGYEQYF
>NA|NA|TRBJ1-2|TRBV6-5
TGTGCCAGCAGTTACGACGCTAACTATGGCTACACCTTC
CASSYDANYGYTF
>NA|TRBD1|TRBJ1-2|TRBV9
TGTGCCAGCAGCCTCGGGACAGCCGTTCACTATGGCTACACCTTC
CASSLGTAVHYGYTF
>NA|TRBD1|TRBJ2-6|TRBV5-1
TGCGCCAGCAGTCGGGTCGGACAGGGTTCCTCCGGGGCCAACGTCCTGACTTTC
CASSRVGQGSSGANVLTF
>NA|NA|TRBJ2-5|TRBV7-9
TGTGCCAGCAGCTTATTAGGGGCAGGGGAGACCCAGTACTTC
CASSLLGAGETQYF
>NA|TRBD1|TRBJ1-4|TRBV18
TGTGCCAGCTCGCGAACAGGGGGCAGTGAAAAACTGTTTTTT
CASSRTGGSEKLFF
>NA|TRBD1|TRBJ2-7|TRBV19
TGTGCCAGTAGTCGGGACAGGGGACCCTACGAGCAGTACTTC
CASSRDRGPYEQYF
>NA|NA|TRBJ2-5|TRBV29-1
TGCAGCGCCTCAGAGAGGGCAGCTACCCAGTACTTC
CSASERAATQYF
>NA|NA|TRBJ2-3|TRBV15
TGTGCCACCAACCCCGACCCGGGACTTAGCACAGATACGCAGTATTTT
CATNPDPGLSTDTQYF
>NA|NA|TRBJ2-2|TRBV30
TGTGCCTGGAGGCCGGGACACCGGATGTACACCGGGGAGCTGTTTTTT
CAWRPGHRMYTGELFF
>NA|NA|TRBJ2-6|TRBV19
TGTGCCAGTAGTAACGCTGGGGCCAACGTCCTGACTTTC
CASSNAGANVLTF
>NA|NA|TRBJ2-1|TRBV5-5
TGTGCCAGCAGCCTGCGGAGGGGGGCGGAGCCATACAATGAGCAGTTCTTC
CASSLRRGAEPYNEQFF
>NA|NA|TRBJ2-2|TRBV27
TGTGCCAGCAGTTTAGCAGGGAGGGAGCTGTTTTTT
CASSLAGRELFF
>NA|NA|TRBJ1-2|TRBV4-2
TGTGCCAGCAGCCAAGACACTTCCGGGACCGACCGCGGCTACACCTTC
CASSQDTSGTDRGYTF
>NA|TRBD2|TRBJ2-1|TRBV13
TGTGCCAGCAGCTTGGCGACCCCGGGACTAGCGGTTTACAATGAGCAGTTCTTC
CASSLATPGLAVYNEQFF
>once|TRBD2|TRBJ2-5|TRBV25-1
TGTGCCAGCAGTGAAACCGTAGTAGCGGGATACCAAGAGACCCAGTACTTC
CASSETVVAGYQETQYF
>NA|NA|TRBJ2-7|TRBV19
TGTGCCAGTAGTATAGGGGTGGGGAGGGGGACGTACGAGCAGTACTTC
CASSIGVGRGTYEQYF
>NA|NA|TRBJ2-1|TRBV4-1
TGCGCCAGCAGCCGAGGACTAACCTCCTACAATGAGCAGTTCTTC
CASSRGLTSYNEQFF
>NA|NA|TRBJ1-1|TRBV27
TGTGCCAGCAGTCGTCCGAATATGAACACTGAAGCTTTCTTT
CASSRPNMNTEAFF
>NA|TRBD1|TRBJ1-1|TRBV27
TGTGCCAGCAGTCCCCAGGGGGTTGGAGCTTTCTTT
CASSPQGVGAFF
>NA|TRBD2|TRBJ2-5|TRBV2
TGTGCCAGCACCCGCGATGGACTAGCGGGTTCATTTGGAGAGACCCAGTACTTC
CASTRDGLAGSFGETQYF
>NA|NA|TRBJ2-7|TRBV21-1
TGTGCCACCCGTAGCCGGGACAGGTCCTACGAGCAGTACTTC
CATRSRDRSYEQYF
>NA|TRBD1|TRBJ1-1|TRBV18
TGTGCCAGCTCACCACGGCCAGGGGGCACTGAAGCTTTCTTT
CASSPRPGGTEAFF
>NA|NA|TRBJ2-1|TRBV9
TGTGCCAGCAGCGTAGTTTGGAGCTCCTCCTACAATGAGCAGTTCTTC
CASSVVWSSSYNEQFF
>NA|NA|TRBJ2-7|TRBV4-1
TGCGCCAGCAGCTATAAGCCGGGCTACGAGCAGTACTTC
CASSYKPGYEQYF
>few|NA|TRBJ2-1|TRBV30
TGTGCCTGGAGGTTCGTAAGCTCCTACAATGAGCAGTTCTTC
CAWRFVSSYNEQFF